This paragraph covers one T cell receptor beta chain sequence. The time point: peripheral blood 6 weeks after treatment start. This sample is part of a study of PD-L1 blockade in urothelial cancer. Study summary: The researchers analyzed blood 3 weeks (second dose) and 6 weeks after treatment start.

The protocol was immunoSEQ multiplex PCR, while the TCRdb copy is restricted to in-frame clones and leaves out a portion. The sample holds 24,000 or so clones; 82% are singletons and the top ten take 1.6%. The CDR3 length is 14 residues. The germline CDR1 and CDR2 sequences are KGHSH and LQKENI. The V end was cut by 3 bases, the J end by 5 bases, with 13 bases between. The sample was PBMCs, taken around atezolizumab (anti-PD-L1) treatment. This TCR was recovered from a man in his sixties or seventies with urothelial cancer. This chain uses TRBV18 with TRBJ1-1; D perhaps matches TRBD1 (5 bases). The CDR3 coding sequence is TGTGCCAGCTCACCGTCCGGGGGAGGTACTGAAGCTTTCTTT. Encoded protein: CASSPSGGGTEAFF.